These T cell receptor beta chains were read from a single sample in a study of technical replicates of blood from a few donors. TCRdb's copy holds only in-frame clones and misses some; the assay was immunoSEQ multiplex PCR. The sample carries roughly 71,000 clones, approximately 93% recorded once. What was sequenced was T cells isolated from PBMCs. The receptors originated from a human donor in good health. Both conserved end residues are part of each CDR3. D genes are given only for firm matches. Size is omitted from some rows. Given values are once, few, many or a class for expanded clones.

CDR3 length | J gene | V gene | D gene | clone size | CDR3 protein | CDR3 DNA
15 | TRBJ2-7 | TRBV9 | TRBD2 | . | CASSVSGGVDYEQYF | TGTGCCAGCAGCGTCTCGGGAGGGGTCGACTACGAGCAGTACTTC
12 | TRBJ1-2 | TRBV28 | . | few | CASRPRVYGYTF | TGTGCCAGCAGACCCAGGGTCTATGGCTACACCTTC
14 | TRBJ2-1 | TRBV4-3 | . | . | CASSMGLAYNEQFF | TGCGCCAGCAGCATGGGGCTAGCGTACAATGAGCAGTTCTTC
16 | TRBJ2-7 | TRBV7-8 | TRBD2 | . | CASSFGLAGGSYEQYF | TGTGCCAGCAGCTTTGGACTAGCGGGAGGGTCCTACGAGCAGTACTTC
14 | TRBJ1-2 | TRBV5-1 | TRBD1 | . | CASSLGQGDYGYTF | TGCGCCAGCAGCTTGGGACAGGGGGACTATGGCTACACCTTC
14 | TRBJ2-3 | TRBV6-1 | TRBD2 | . | CASREAGGPGTQYF | TGTGCCAGCAGGGAAGCGGGAGGGCCTGGGACGCAGTATTTT
13 | TRBJ1-1 | TRBV9 | . | . | CASSLKPNTEAFF | TGTGCCAGCAGCCTTAAGCCGAACACTGAAGCTTTCTTT
13 | TRBJ2-5 | TRBV7-6 | . | . | CASSSRLQETQYF | TGTGCCAGCAGCTCGAGACTACAAGAGACCCAGTACTTC
14 | TRBJ2-7 | TRBV4-1 | . | once | CASSQDIIAYEQYF | TGCGCCAGCAGCCAAGATATAATAGCCTACGAGCAGTACTTC
13 | TRBJ2-3 | TRBV7-9 | . | . | CASSLSRADTQYF | TGTGCCAGCAGCTTAAGTCGGGCAGATACGCAGTATTTT
15 | TRBJ2-5 | TRBV11-1 | . | . | CASSRDSKVKETQYF | TGTGCCAGCAGCCGGGACTCTAAGGTTAAAGAGACCCAGTACTTC
14 | TRBJ2-7 | TRBV27 | . | . | CASSRRASSYEQYF | TGTGCCAGCAGTCGCAGGGCGAGCTCCTACGAGCAGTACTTC
16 | TRBJ2-3 | TRBV27 | . | . | CASSLAGSIRTDTQYF | TGTGCCAGCAGTTTAGCCGGGAGTATCCGCACAGATACGCAGTATTTT
14 | TRBJ1-5 | TRBV19 | TRBD1 | . | CASAGTGAYQPQHF | TGTGCCAGTGCCGGGACAGGGGCCTATCAGCCCCAGCATTTT
16 | TRBJ2-6 | TRBV25-1 | TRBD1 | . | CASRPDRPSGANVLTF | TGTGCCAGCAGACCGGACAGGCCCTCTGGGGCCAACGTCCTGACTTTC
13 | TRBJ2-1 | TRBV29-1 | TRBD2 | . | CSVDSGRRNEQFF | TGCAGCGTTGATAGCGGGAGGAGAAATGAGCAGTTCTTC
13 | TRBJ2-7 | TRBV29-1 | . | . | CSVEEGSSYEQYF | TGCAGCGTTGAAGAGGGGAGCTCCTACGAGCAGTACTTC
14 | TRBJ2-3 | TRBV6-1 | . | . | CASSEGRSTDTQYF | TGTGCCAGCAGTGAAGGTCGTAGCACAGATACGCAGTATTTT
15 | TRBJ2-3 | TRBV7-9 | . | . | CASSPGKVVTDTQYF | TGTGCCAGCAGCCCCGGGAAGGTAGTCACAGATACGCAGTATTTT
18 | TRBJ2-1 | TRBV28 | . | few | CASSFPKSGSISYNEQFF | TGTGCCAGCAGTTTCCCCAAAAGCGGGTCTATCTCCTACAATGAGCAGTTCTTC
16 | TRBJ2-5 | TRBV7-7 | TRBD1 | . | CASSLLGQGAGETQYF | TGTGCTAGCAGCTTACTAGGACAGGGGGCCGGAGAGACCCAGTACTTC
12 | TRBJ1-3 | TRBV19 | . | . | CASSTSGNTIYF | TGTGCCAGTAGTACATCTGGAAACACCATATATTTT
13 | TRBJ1-1 | TRBV5-4 | TRBD1 | once | CASRTGGFSEAFF | TGTGCCAGCCGGACAGGGGGCTTCTCTGAAGCTTTCTTT
15 | TRBJ2-7 | TRBV6-6 | . | . | CASSYRGSNGYEQYF | TGTGCCAGCAGTTATCGTGGGAGTAACGGCTACGAGCAGTACTTC
14 | TRBJ2-7 | TRBV27 | TRBD2 | once | CASSVREGLYEQYF | TGTGCCAGCAGTGTCAGGGAGGGACTCTACGAGCAGTACTTC
15 | TRBJ1-1 | TRBV29-1 | TRBD1 | . | CSAGGQQGRSNEAFF | TGCAGCGCTGGAGGACAACAGGGGCGCTCAAATGAAGCTTTCTTT
14 | TRBJ2-2 | TRBV18 | . | . | CASSPGGFPGELFF | TGTGCCAGCTCACCAGGAGGGTTTCCCGGGGAGCTGTTTTTT
14 | TRBJ2-5 | TRBV11-3 | TRBD2 | . | CASSSPLAVETQYF | TGTGCCAGCAGCTCACCACTAGCGGTGGAGACCCAGTACTTC
14 | TRBJ2-7 | TRBV19 | TRBD2 | . | CASSPTSATYEQYF | TGTGCCAGTAGTCCGACTAGCGCCACTTACGAGCAGTACTTC
15 | TRBJ2-7 | TRBV10-3 | . | . | CAISESEGKLSEQYF | TGTGCCATCAGTGAGTCGGAGGGGAAATTAAGCGAGCAGTACTTC
14 | TRBJ1-1 | TRBV27 | . | . | CASTSQRGIAEAFF | TGTGCCAGCACTAGTCAACGAGGAATCGCTGAAGCTTTCTTT
13 | TRBJ2-1 | TRBV28 | . | . | CAGQTASYNEQFF | TGTGCCGGACAAACTGCTTCCTACAATGAGCAGTTCTTC
15 | TRBJ1-1 | TRBV7-9 | TRBD1 | . | CASSGQGNLNTEAFF | TGTGCCAGCAGCGGACAGGGGAACCTTAACACTGAAGCTTTCTTT
13 | TRBJ2-7 | TRBV11-3 | TRBD1 | . | CASSLRDSGEQYF | TGTGCCAGCAGCTTACGGGACAGTGGCGAGCAGTACTTC
15 | TRBJ1-5 | TRBV10-3 | . | . | CAIAHPTYSNQPQHF | TGTGCCATCGCCCATCCTACTTATAGCAATCAGCCCCAGCATTTT
19 | TRBJ2-7 | TRBV6-1 | TRBD1 | . | CASSEAGWDRGRLGLEQYF | TGTGCCAGCAGTGAAGCCGGGTGGGACAGGGGGCGCTTGGGTCTCGAGCAGTACTTC
16 | TRBJ1-1 | TRBV11-2 | . | . | CASSLDVPGLNTEAFF | TGTGCCAGCAGCTTAGATGTTCCGGGGTTGAACACTGAAGCTTTCTTT
12 | TRBJ2-7 | TRBV7-9 | . | once | CASSATGYEQYF | TGTGCCAGCAGCGCAACAGGGTACGAGCAGTACTTC
14 | TRBJ1-2 | TRBV21-1 | . | . | CASSGGTDRAGYTF | TGTGCCAGCAGCGGGGGGACCGACAGGGCAGGCTACACCTTC
12 | TRBJ1-2 | TRBV18 | . | . | CASSPPTISNTF | TGTGCCAGCTCACCACCTACAATTTCCAACACCTTC
14 | TRBJ2-1 | TRBV19 | TRBD2 | . | CASSTSGRYNEQFF | TGTGCCAGTAGTACTAGCGGGAGATACAATGAGCAGTTCTTC
16 | TRBJ2-7 | TRBV6-1 | TRBD2 | . | CASSESRLAELYEQYF | TGTGCCAGCAGTGAATCCCGACTAGCGGAACTCTACGAGCAGTACTTC
15 | TRBJ2-3 | TRBV30 | . | . | CAWRVGIGGTDTQYF | TGTGCCTGGAGGGTGGGGATCGGGGGCACAGATACGCAGTATTTT
13 | TRBJ2-7 | TRBV29-1 | TRBD1 | . | CSVWTGRVSEQYF | TGCAGCGTCTGGACAGGGAGAGTAAGCGAGCAGTACTTC
15 | TRBJ2-5 | TRBV13 | TRBD1 | . | CASSLDREIQETQYF | TGTGCCAGCAGCCTCGACAGGGAAATACAAGAGACCCAGTACTTC
13 | TRBJ2-4 | TRBV2 | TRBD1 | once | CASSRDRVNIQYF | TGTGCCAGCAGTCGGGACAGGGTAAACATTCAGTACTTC
12 | TRBJ1-2 | TRBV19 | . | . | CASSGLLYGYTF | TGTGCCAGTAGTGGGCTACTCTATGGCTACACCTTC
16 | TRBJ1-3 | TRBV11-2 | . | . | CASSLVLLSSGNTIYF | TGTGCCAGCAGCTTAGTTCTATTGAGCTCTGGAAACACCATATATTTT
18 | TRBJ2-7 | TRBV7-2 | TRBD2 | . | CASSLAASGSSINYEQYF | TGTGCCAGCAGCTTAGCGGCTAGCGGGAGTTCTATAAACTACGAGCAGTACTTC
15 | TRBJ2-7 | TRBV27 | . | . | CASSLFHLGAYEQYF | TGTGCCAGCAGTTTATTCCACCTAGGGGCCTACGAGCAGTACTTC
17 | TRBJ1-2 | TRBV9 | TRBD1 | . | CASSSDPGRGRGYGYTF | TGTGCCAGCAGCTCCGATCCCGGGAGGGGGCGAGGTTATGGCTACACCTTC
16 | TRBJ1-4 | TRBV5-1 | TRBD1 | . | CASSLARDRGNEKLFF | TGCGCCAGCAGCTTGGCCCGGGACAGGGGGAATGAAAAACTGTTTTTT
14 | TRBJ1-3 | TRBV5-4 | . | . | CASSRTVSGNTIYF | TGTGCCAGCAGCAGGACTGTCTCTGGAAACACCATATATTTT
12 | TRBJ2-7 | TRBV19 | . | . | CASSTRGYEQYF | TGTGCCAGTTCGACACGGGGCTACGAGCAGTACTTC